The source of this T cell receptor (beta chain) is a study of glioma-infiltrating T cells. The wider study: Samples included WHO grade II oligodendrogliomas or astrocytomas and initial-diagnosis grade IV glioblastomas. Presurgical dexamethasone in glioma patients lasted six or fewer days.

Study-wide results and caveats: Non-neoplastic patients had below-expected tissue-blood divergence, while all gliomas exceeded expectation. Shared blood CDR3 signature motifs marked patients with low tissue-blood divergence.

TCR alpha and beta CDR3 regions were amplified from RNA using iRepertoire nested multiplex PCR. TCRdb re-called the multiplex PCR reads through MiXCR, storing one row per CDR3 protein. The data contain a few hundred thousand distinct CDR3 sequences, around 45% of them singletons. This clonotype was seen at least ten times. Its cognate antigen is unknown. Input material: glioma tissue, nonneoplastic brain tissue, or PBMCs (not recorded which). This clonotype originated in a human donor with low-grade glioma or glioblastoma, undergoing nonglioma brain surgery, or in good health (not recorded which).

CDR3 sequence (DNA): TGTGCCAGCAGTACTCTAGCGTTCATGGGCACAGATACGCAGTATTTT. Its protein product is CASSTLAFMGTDTQYF. V gene TRBV27 combines with J gene TRBJ2-3, with D perhaps matching TRBD2 (6 bases). From germline, CDR1 is MNHEY and CDR2 SMNVEV (reference sequence). This CDR3 is built from 16 residues. The V gene lost 5 bases and the J gene lost 1 base, with 16 bases spanning the gap.